The 30 T cell receptor beta chains reported below all come from one sample, sequenced in a study of blood T cell repertoires in COVID-19 (dated by TCRdb to 2020 to 2022). The method was the immunoSEQ multiplex PCR assay. TCRdb holds this immuneACCESS table with in-frame rearrangements only. Some clones are missing; in checked studies, unresolved V genes explain under half, and the rest has no known cause. Present in this sample are 250,000 to 300,000 clones, over 75% of which were seen just once. The ten largest account for roughly 15% of the sample. The sample was PBMCs or T cells enriched from blood (not recorded which). The receptors originated from a man aged 18 to 30 who had recovered from COVID-19.

CDR3 nucleotides: TGTGCCAGCAGTTCCGGGACAGGGTCCTATGGCTACACCTTC. This codes for CASSSGTGSYGYTF. The chain recombines TRBV27 with TRBJ1-2; TRBD1 agrees at 9 bases. Germline-derived CDR1 and CDR2 are MNHEY and SMNVEV (reference sequence). V lost 4 bases, J lost 4 bases, and 4 bases stayed unmatched. The CDR3 is 14 amino acids.

The chain carries TRBV28 and TRBJ2-4, with 9 bases fitting TRBD1. CDR1 is MDHEN, CDR2 SYDVKM, per germline. V lost 8 bases and J lost 2; bases outside the gene matches: 10. The CDR3 sequence is 16 residues long. The CDR3 nucleotides read TGTGCCAGCTCGGGACCCGGACAGGGGACCAAAAACATTCAGTACTTC. This encodes CASSGPGQGTKNIQYF.

The rearrangement joins TRBV5-4 to TRBJ2-5; D not resolved. Germline CDR1 reads SGHNT; CDR2 reads YYREEE (reference sequence). Trimming took off 5 bases at V and 3 bases at J, with 14 bases between the two ends. The CDR3 totals 14 residues. The CDR3 nucleotides are TGTGCCAGCAGGACGGAGCGATTCAAAGAGACCCAGTACTTC. Residues: CASRTERFKETQYF.

The chain recombines TRBV10-2 with TRBJ2-1; D is ambiguous. From germline, CDR1 is WSHSY and CDR2 SAAADI. The ends were cut back, 6 bases at V and 9 bases at J, with 12 bases in the middle. The CDR3 has 12 amino acids. The CDR3 reads CASRKLPREQFF. CDR3 nucleotides: TGCGCCAGCAGAAAATTACCGCGTGAGCAGTTCTTC.

V is TRBV7-8 and J is TRBJ2-7; 7 bases agree with TRBD1. Losses at the gene ends were 8 bases for V and 1 base for J; bases not matched to a gene: 11. In germline, CDR1 is SGHVS, CDR2 FQNEAQ. This CDR3 has 15 residues. This CDR3 is CASWETRDSSYEQYF. The CDR3 region has the DNA TGTGCCAGCTGGGAGACGAGGGACAGTTCCTACGAGCAGTACTTC.

Turning to this clone: The same CDR3 is also encoded by other DNA sequences in this sample. The chain has TRBV5-1 and TRBJ2-3, with 8 bases lining up with TRBD1. Losses at the gene ends were 0 bases for V and 3 bases for J; bases not matched to a gene: 0. The germline V gene encodes CDR1 SGHRS and CDR2 YFSETQ. CDR3 length: 14 amino acids. The CDR3 DNA sequence: TGCGCCAGCAGCTTGGGGACAGGGACAGATACGCAGTATTTT. As protein: CASSLGTGTDTQYF.

This chain joins TRBV28 and TRBJ1-3; 8 bases line up with TRBD1. The length of the CDR3 is 14 residues. CDR1 is MDHEN, CDR2 SYDVKM, per germline. J was trimmed by 4 bases and V by 2 bases; bases with no gene match: 1. In nucleotides, the CDR3 is TGTGCCAGCAGTTTAGGACAGGGAGGAAACACCATATATTTT. This codes for CASSLGQGGNTIYF. The variable domain in full, with the rest retrieved from reference TRBV28 and TRBJ1-3, is DVKVTQSSRYLVKRTGEKVFLECVQDMDHENMFWYRQDPGLGLRLIYFSYDVKMKEKGDIPEGYSVSREKKERFSLILESASTNQTSMYLCASSLGQGGNTIYFGEGSWLTVV.

V gene TRBV5-1 combines with J gene TRBJ1-6, with D maybe TRBD1 (5 bases). The CDR3 is 15 residues long. CDR1 SGHRS and CDR2 YFSETQ come from the germline V gene. Trimming pared 0 bases from V and 8 bases from J, leaving 12 bases between. CDR3 loop: CASSLGYGGDSPLHF. DNA for the CDR3: TGCGCCAGCAGCTTGGGGTACGGGGGTGATTCACCCCTCCACTTT.

The rearrangement joins TRBV29-1 to TRBJ2-1; 8 nucleotides match TRBD1. Trimming removed 3 bases from V and 6 bases from J; junction bases left unmatched: 7. From germline, CDR1 is SQVTM and CDR2 ANQGSEA. This CDR3 is built from 14 residues. CDR3 amino acids: CSVDQPGTGNEQFF. The CDR3 DNA is TGCAGCGTTGATCAGCCCGGGACAGGCAATGAGCAGTTCTTC.

This clone was seen just once. The J gene is TRBJ2-5, the V gene TRBV10-1; D might be TRBD2 (5 bases). This CDR3 has 13 residues. The ends were cut back, 3 bases at V and 4 bases at J, with 9 bases in the middle. Germline loops: CDR1 WNHNN, CDR2 SYGVQD (reference sequence). The chain's CDR3 is CASSEEGIETQYF. The CDR3 DNA reads as TGCGCCAGCAGTGAAGAGGGAATAGAGACCCAGTACTTC.

This clone was observed a single time. The chain joins TRBV30 to TRBJ1-5; no clear D. CDR1 and CDR2 from the germline V gene are GTSNPN and SVGIG (reference sequence). Trimming removed 3 bases from V and 5 bases from J, with 14 bases in between. This CDR3 has 14 amino acids. CDR3 in amino acids: CAWRRVGSDQPQHF. CDR3 nucleotide sequence: TGTGCCTGGAGGCGGGTCGGTTCGGATCAGCCCCAGCATTTT.

The chain recombines TRBV19 with TRBJ2-3, with 10 bases matching TRBD1. The V gene's germline CDR1 is LNHDA and CDR2 SQIVND (reference sequence). This CDR3 comprises 16 residues. J lost 3 bases, V lost 5 bases, and 8 bases had no gene match. The CDR3 bases are TGTGCCAGTAGTTTTTGGACAGGGGGTTTAACAGATACGCAGTATTTT. Its protein is CASSFWTGGLTDTQYF.

The chain combines TRBV27 with TRBJ2-3, with D tentatively TRBD2 (6 bases). V shed 3 bases and J shed 6 bases, with 13 bases lying between them. This CDR3 has 14 residues. The germline V gene has CDR1 MNHEY and CDR2 SMNVEV (reference sequence). The CDR3 region is CASSFSRGPDTQYF. Written as DNA, the CDR3 is TGTGCCAGCAGTTTCTCGCGGGGCCCCGATACGCAGTATTTT.

The chain links TRBV15 to TRBJ1-3, with D tentatively TRBD1 (5 bases). Per the germline V gene, CDR1 is LNHNV and CDR2 is YYDKDF (reference sequence). V lost 3 bases, J lost 4 bases, and 7 bases lay in between. This CDR3 comprises 13 residues. CDR3 in DNA: TGTGCCACCAGCAGGACAGACGGAAACACCATATATTTT. This translates into CATSRTDGNTIYF.

This chain joins TRBV4-1 and TRBJ1-4, with TRBD1 matching 7 bases. Germline CDR1 is MGHRA and CDR2 is YSYEKL. The V and J ends lost 5 bases and 8 bases, in that order; junction bases with no gene match: 5. The CDR3 loop spans 13 amino acids. The CDR3 region is CASSRGQGEKLFF. The CDR3 DNA reads TGCGCCAGCAGCAGGGGGCAGGGAGAAAAACTGTTTTTT.

V gene TRBV24-1 combines with J gene TRBJ1-1; unclear D gene. V gave up 12 bases and J gave up 5 bases, with 18 bases separating them. Germline loops: CDR1 KGHDR, CDR2 SFDVKD. The CDR3 extends over 13 amino acids. The CDR3 sequence is CASRAPGGTEAFF. Written as DNA, the CDR3 is TGTGCCTCCCGGGCCCCGGGAGGGACTGAAGCTTTCTTT.

The rearrangement uses TRBV5-1 and TRBJ1-4; weak D call: TRBD1 (5 bases). Germline V gives CDR1 SGHRS, CDR2 YFSETQ. The CDR3 has 15 amino acids. The V gene lost 2 bases and the J gene lost 6 bases, with 14 bases spanning the gap. DNA of the CDR3: TGCGCCAGCAGCTTTACCGGCAGGGAGGATGAAAAACTGTTTTTT. This gives the protein CASSFTGREDEKLFF.

The count of this clone is one. This same CDR3 is encoded by further DNA sequences in the sample. The CDR3 DNA follows: TGTGCCAGCAGCGCCGTCACAGATACGCAGTATTTT. It codes for CASSAVTDTQYF. V is TRBV9 and J is TRBJ2-3; no firm D call. With 3 bases removed from V and 2 bases from J, the gap between germline ends came to 4 bases. The germline gives CDR1 SGDLS, CDR2 YYNGEE. The CDR3 contains 12 residues.

The J gene is TRBJ2-1, the V gene TRBV27; TRBD2 aligns across 14 bases. In germline, CDR1 is MNHEY, CDR2 SMNVEV (reference sequence). This CDR3 has 14 amino acids. V was pared by 8 bases and J by 5 bases, with 2 bases of the junction left unmatched. The CDR3 DNA reads TGTGCCAGCGGACTAGCGGGAGGTCACAATGAGCAGTTCTTC. It is translated as CASGLAGGHNEQFF.

The V gene is TRBV2, the J gene TRBJ1-4, with TRBD1 identical over 8 bases. The CDR3 is 14 amino acids. Germline V gene sequence: CDR1 SNHLY, CDR2 FYNNEI. The V segment lost 6 bases and the J segment 5 bases; nucleotides outside the gene matches: 5. CDR3 nucleotides: TGTGCCAGCAGCGCACAGGGGGTAAATGAAAAACTGTTTTTT. This encodes CASSAQGVNEKLFF.

V gene TRBV18 combines with J gene TRBJ1-2, with D tentatively TRBD1 (6 bases). The CDR3 sequence is 15 residues long. Germline-derived CDR1 and CDR2 are KGHSH and LQKENI. V was cut by 2 bases and J by 5 bases, with 15 bases left in between. The CDR3 DNA reads as TGTGCCAGCTCACCAGGCACAGGGAACGGGTATGGCTACACCTTC. It codes for CASSPGTGNGYGYTF.

V usage is TRBV10-3 and J usage is TRBJ1-4; D not resolved. This CDR3 is 12 amino acids long. Trimming removed 3 bases from V and 4 bases from J, with 3 bases in between. Germline lookup yields CDR1 ENHRY and CDR2 SYGVKD. Here the CDR3 reads CAISDSNEKLFF. The CDR3 DNA follows: TGTGCCATCAGTGATAGTAATGAAAAACTGTTTTTT.

V is TRBV5-1 and J is TRBJ2-2, with 9 bases that match TRBD2. This CDR3 is 18 amino acids long. The J segment lost 2 bases and the V segment lost 0 bases, leaving 8 bases of the junction unmatched. Germline CDR1 SGHRS, CDR2 YFSETQ. The CDR3 reads CASSLVASGRPNTGELFF. The CDR3 region has the DNA TGCGCCAGCAGCTTGGTGGCCAGCGGGAGGCCAAACACCGGGGAGCTGTTTTTT.

The chain carries TRBV27 and TRBJ2-1; 10 bases fit TRBD2. This CDR3 is 16 amino acids long. V gave up 2 bases and J gave up 4 bases; unmatched junction bases: 5. The germline V gene encodes CDR1 MNHEY and CDR2 SMNVEV (reference sequence). Here the CDR3 DNA reads TGTGCCAGCAGTTTAACAGCGGGAGGGGGGTACAATGAGCAGTTCTTC. Encoded protein: CASSLTAGGGYNEQFF.

This chain connects TRBV19 to TRBJ1-5; D is uncertain. This CDR3 has 15 amino acids. Germline V gene sequence: CDR1 LNHDA, CDR2 SQIVND (reference sequence). The V and J ends lost 0 bases and 4 bases respectively, with 10 bases between them. The CDR3 region is CASSIDQLGNQPQHF. The CDR3 nucleotides are TGTGCCAGTAGTATAGACCAGCTAGGTAATCAGCCCCAGCATTTT.

The chain links TRBV5-1 to TRBJ1-1; D perhaps matches TRBD1 (5 bases). Trimming left V 4 bases short and J 1 base short, with 14 bases between. Germline-derived CDR1 and CDR2 are SGHRS and YFSETQ. The CDR3 consists of 15 residues. The DNA for the CDR3 is TGCGCCAGCAGCGTAGATTCGGGGGGGAACACTGAAGCTTTCTTT. This sequence encodes CASSVDSGGNTEAFF.

The genes are TRBV6-5 and TRBJ2-7; the match to TRBD1 covers 9 bases. The CDR3 totals 13 residues. The germline gives CDR1 MNHEY, CDR2 SVGAGI. CDR3 region: CALDRGGSYEQYF. The CDR3 DNA reads as TGTGCGCTCGACAGGGGGGGCTCCTACGAGCAGTACTTC.

The DNA for the CDR3 is TGTGCCAGCAGCCGGGACACGGCGGGCTATGGCTACACCTTC. Translating gives CASSRDTAGYGYTF. The chain is built from TRBV7-6 and TRBJ1-2; D is perhaps TRBD1 (6 bases). CDR3 size: 14 residues. With 5 bases removed from V and 4 bases from J, the gap between germline ends came to 14 bases. Germline V gene lookup returns CDR1 SGHVS and CDR2 FNYEAQ.

The chain employs TRBV19 and TRBJ1-5; 9 bases line up with TRBD1. Germline values: CDR1 LNHDA, CDR2 SQIVND (reference sequence). V was pared by 6 bases and J by 3 bases, with 9 bases of the junction left unmatched. The CDR3 contains 16 residues. CDR3 DNA: TGTGCCAGTAGGGTCCCGGGACAGGGTTTCAATCAGCCCCAGCATTTT. It codes for CASRVPGQGFNQPQHF.

The V gene is TRBV19, the J gene TRBJ2-7, with a tentative D call TRBD1 (6 bases). The germline gives CDR1 LNHDA, CDR2 SQIVND (reference sequence). The CDR3 contains 16 residues. The germline V and J ends were trimmed by 7 bases and 0 bases, with 19 bases remaining between them. The CDR3, as DNA: TGTGCCAGTAAAAGGAACTCGGACAGTTTCTCCTACGAGCAGTACTTC. Residues: CASKRNSDSFSYEQYF.